Sequencing of this TCR beta chain was carried out in a study of cytomegalovirus exposure and HLA in healthy donors. For the study at large: An early release of data contained 75 million to 100 million unique TCRs, which came from HLA-typed donors.

All the people who gave samples were healthy bone marrow donors. Broader study findings: About 90% or about 30% of the time was how often most TCR beta V segments were productive, according to an earlier analysis. According to a later analysis, most TCR beta chains associated with CMV appeared HLA-restricted.

Vbeta (60) and Jbeta (13) primers were used in the PCR. Only in-frame clones appear in the TCRdb table, and some are missing; sequencing was by immunoSEQ multiplex PCR. This repertoire shows about 260,000 clones, just under 85% found once; its top ten account for 1.5% to 2%. This CDR3 has 13 residues. CDR1 is SNHLY, CDR2 FYNNEI, per germline. V lost 5 bases and J lost 2, with 10 bases in between. As to this clone: Antigen: not known.

The rearrangement links TRBV2 to TRBJ2-7, with TRBD1 as a possible D gene (5 bases). The TCR originated in a woman between 35 and 50 years old in good health and CMV-seropositive. Sequencing used PBMCs. CDR3 residues: CASSSTVTYEQYF. The CDR3 coding sequence is TGTGCCAGCAGTTCGACAGTTACCTACGAGCAGTACTTC.